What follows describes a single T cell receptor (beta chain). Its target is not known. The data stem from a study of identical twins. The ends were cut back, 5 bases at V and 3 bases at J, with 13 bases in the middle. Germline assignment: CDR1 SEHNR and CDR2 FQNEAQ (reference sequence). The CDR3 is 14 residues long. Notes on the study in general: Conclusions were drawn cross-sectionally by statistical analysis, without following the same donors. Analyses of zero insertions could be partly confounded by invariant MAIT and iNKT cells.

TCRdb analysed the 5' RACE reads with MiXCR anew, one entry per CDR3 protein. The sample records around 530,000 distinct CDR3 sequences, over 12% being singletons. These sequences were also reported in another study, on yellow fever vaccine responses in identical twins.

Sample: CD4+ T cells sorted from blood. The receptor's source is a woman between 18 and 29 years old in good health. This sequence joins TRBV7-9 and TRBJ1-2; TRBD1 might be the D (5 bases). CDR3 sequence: CASSPSGTDYGYTF. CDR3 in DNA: TGTGCCAGCAGCCCCTCCGGGACTGACTATGGCTACACCTTC.